This T cell receptor (beta chain) was sequenced for a study of blood T cell repertoires in COVID-19. Study information: There were acute and convalescent COVID-19 samples, and they came from the United States, Italy and Spain.

This clone occurred once. In the authors' workflow: Counts of nucleated cells, estimated from reference gene primer amplification, were obtained. Measured with immunoSEQ multiplex PCR; TCRdb has only the in-frame clones, and not every one. V and J calls and clone size are given by that table; D and trimming were obtained from the DNA. The sample includes 200,000 to 250,000 clones, roughly 80% seen only once; the top ten take under 2%. Donors were grouped by their self-reported clinical history. The sequence derives from a man between 60 and 75 years old who had recovered from COVID-19. The material sequenced was PBMCs or T cells enriched from blood (not recorded which).

The CDR3 reads CASSFRDSSYEQYF. Written as DNA, the CDR3 is TGTGCCAGTAGTTTTCGGGACTCCTCCTACGAGCAGTACTTC. The rearrangement joins TRBV19 to TRBJ2-7; D is perhaps TRBD2 (6 bases). Per the germline V gene, CDR1 is LNHDA and CDR2 is SQIVND (reference sequence). The CDR3 covers 14 residues. With 5 bases removed from V and 0 bases from J, the gap between germline ends came to 11 bases.